This T cell receptor beta chain was obtained from a study of T cell changes during pregnancy in multiple sclerosis. The germline gives CDR1 SGHNT, CDR2 YYREEE (reference sequence). The V end was cut by 8 bases, the J end by 2 bases, with 13 bases between. CDR3 length: 14 residues. Assay used: immunoSEQ multiplex PCR; TCRdb lists only in-frame clones, some missing. The data contain 100,000 to 110,000 clones, about 90% of them singletons. The specimen comprised peripheral blood, sampled after pregnancy. The origin of this receptor is a female donor with multiple sclerosis, enrolled in a pregnancy study. V and J are TRBV5-4 and TRBJ2-2, with D perhaps TRBD2 (6 bases). DNA of the CDR3: TGTGCCAGTGCGGAGGACTACAACACCGGGGAGCTGTTTTTT. Protein sequence: CASAEDYNTGELFF.